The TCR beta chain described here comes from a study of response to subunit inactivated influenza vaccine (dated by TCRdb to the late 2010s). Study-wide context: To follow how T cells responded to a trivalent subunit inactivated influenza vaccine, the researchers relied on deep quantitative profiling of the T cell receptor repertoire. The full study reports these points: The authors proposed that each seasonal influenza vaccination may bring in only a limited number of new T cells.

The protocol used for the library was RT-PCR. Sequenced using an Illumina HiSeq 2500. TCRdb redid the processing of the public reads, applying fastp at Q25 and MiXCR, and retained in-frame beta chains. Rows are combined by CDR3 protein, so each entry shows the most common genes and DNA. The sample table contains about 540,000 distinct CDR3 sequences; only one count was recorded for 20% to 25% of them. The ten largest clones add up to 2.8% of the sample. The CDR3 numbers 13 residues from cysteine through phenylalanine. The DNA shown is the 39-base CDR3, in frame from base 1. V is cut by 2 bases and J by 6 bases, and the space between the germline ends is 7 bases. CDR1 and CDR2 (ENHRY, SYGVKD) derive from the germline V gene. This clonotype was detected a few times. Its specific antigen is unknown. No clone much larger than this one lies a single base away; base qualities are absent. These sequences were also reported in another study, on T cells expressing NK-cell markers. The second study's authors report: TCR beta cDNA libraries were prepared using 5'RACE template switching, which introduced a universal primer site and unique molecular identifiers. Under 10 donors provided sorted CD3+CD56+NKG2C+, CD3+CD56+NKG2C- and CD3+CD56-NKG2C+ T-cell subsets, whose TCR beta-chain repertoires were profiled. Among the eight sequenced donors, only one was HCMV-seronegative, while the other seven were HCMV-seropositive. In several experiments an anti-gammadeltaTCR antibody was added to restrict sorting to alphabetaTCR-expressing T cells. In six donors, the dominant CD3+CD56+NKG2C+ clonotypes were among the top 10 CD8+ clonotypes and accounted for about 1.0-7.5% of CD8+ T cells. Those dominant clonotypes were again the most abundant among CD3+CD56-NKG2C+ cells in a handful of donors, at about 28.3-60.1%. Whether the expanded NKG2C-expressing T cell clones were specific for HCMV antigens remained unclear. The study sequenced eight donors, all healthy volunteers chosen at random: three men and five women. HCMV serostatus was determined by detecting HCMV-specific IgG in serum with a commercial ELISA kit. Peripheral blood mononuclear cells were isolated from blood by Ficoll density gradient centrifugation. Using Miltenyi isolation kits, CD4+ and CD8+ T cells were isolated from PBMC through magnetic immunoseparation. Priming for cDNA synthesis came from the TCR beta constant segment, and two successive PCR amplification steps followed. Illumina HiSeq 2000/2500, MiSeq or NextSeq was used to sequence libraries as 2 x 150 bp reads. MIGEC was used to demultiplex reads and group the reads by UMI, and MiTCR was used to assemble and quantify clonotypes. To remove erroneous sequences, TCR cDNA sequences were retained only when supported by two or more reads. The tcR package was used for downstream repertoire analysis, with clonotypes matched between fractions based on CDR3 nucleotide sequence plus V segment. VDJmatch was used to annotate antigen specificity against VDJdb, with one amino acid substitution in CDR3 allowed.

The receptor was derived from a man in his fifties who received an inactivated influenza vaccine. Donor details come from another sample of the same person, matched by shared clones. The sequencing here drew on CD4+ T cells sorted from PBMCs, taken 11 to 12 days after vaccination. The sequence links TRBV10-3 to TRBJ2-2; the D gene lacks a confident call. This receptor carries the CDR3 CAISERVPGELFF. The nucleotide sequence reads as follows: TGTGCCATCAGTGAGCGGGTACCCGGGGAGCTGTTTTTT.